Presented here are 10 T cell receptor beta chains from one specimen sequenced in a study of blood T cells in healthy people across ages. Together with a sample-barcoded 5' primer, a J-beta primer mix was included in a second PCR lasting roughly 6 to 12 cycles. TCRdb fed the 5' RACE reads into MiXCR, producing one record per CDR3 protein. Of about 670,000 distinct CDR3 sequences in the sample, 52% are singletons; the top ten hold about 13%. Sequenced material: blood. These receptors were collected from a woman at least 80 years old in good health.

This clonotype was observed many times. The chain is built from TRBV2 and TRBJ2-3; a possible D gene is TRBD2 (6 bases). Germline V gene sequence: CDR1 SNHLY, CDR2 FYNNEI. The V and J ends lost 7 bases and 0 bases respectively, with 8 bases between them. This CDR3 comprises 13 residues. The CDR3 sequence: CASTGTSTDTQYF. CDR3 sequence (DNA): TGTGCCAGCACCGGGACTAGCACAGATACGCAGTATTTT.

The rearrangement joins TRBV29-1 to TRBJ1-4; weak D call: TRBD1 (5 bases). The CDR3 has 13 amino acids. The V gene's germline CDR1 is SQVTM and CDR2 ANQGSEA. Trimming took 4 bases from V and 7 from J, leaving 13 bases between them. CDR3 nucleotide sequence: TGCAGCGTTGTAGGGCAGGGAGGTGAAAAACTGTTTTTT. Its translation: CSVVGQGGEKLFF. The complete variable domain, with remaining parts taken from reference TRBV29-1 and TRBJ1-4, reads SAVISQKPSRDICQRGTSLTIQCQVDSQVTMMFWYRQQPGQSLTLIATANQGSEATYESGFVIDKFPISRPNLTFSTLTVSNMSPEDSSIYLCSVVGQGGEKLFFGSGTQLSVL.

Points on this clonotype: Just one base apart from a much larger clone, this may be a read error. The chain links TRBV28 to TRBJ2-4; 8 bases align to TRBD1. The J call could be wrong; TRBJ2-7 is a better fit for the DNA end. The CDR3 is 15 amino acids. Germline V lookup: CDR1 MDHEN, CDR2 SYDVKM. CDR3 in DNA: TGTGCCAGCAGCTCGACCGGGGCAGGGGGCAACGAGCAGTACTTC. Encoded protein: CASSSTGAGGNEQYF.

The chain carries TRBV20-1 and TRBJ2-2; D is uncertain. Trimming cost V 5 bases and J 3 bases, with 13 bases left between them. This CDR3 has 14 amino acids. CDR1 is DFQATT and CDR2 is SNEGSKA in the germline V gene (reference sequence). Here the CDR3 DNA reads TGCAGTGCTCCCGGTAGTGCCGACACCGGGGAGCTGTTTTTT. Translation gives CSAPGSADTGELFF.

The chain employs TRBV28 and TRBJ2-5; possible D gene TRBD2, 5 bases. CDR1 is MDHEN, CDR2 SYDVKM, per germline. The CDR3 is made up of 16 amino acids. Trimming took off 3 bases at V and 4 bases at J, with 18 bases between the two ends. The CDR3 sequence is CASSLVAGGFIETQYF. The CDR3 nucleotides read TGTGCCAGCAGTTTGGTAGCTGGAGGTTTTATAGAGACCCAGTACTTC. Variable domain in full (rest from reference TRBV28 and TRBJ2-5): DVKVTQSSRYLVKRTGEKVFLECVQDMDHENMFWYRQDPGLGLRLIYFSYDVKMKEKGDIPEGYSVSREKKERFSLILESASTNQTSMYLCASSLVAGGFIETQYFGPGTRLLVL.

This sequence joins TRBV28 and TRBJ1-5; possible D gene TRBD1, 6 bases. CDR1 is MDHEN, CDR2 SYDVKM, per germline. Trimming shortened V by 7 bases and J by 7 bases, and 17 bases separated the two germline ends. This CDR3 contains 14 residues. The chain's CDR3 is CASTLGQGRQPQHF. DNA for the CDR3: TGTGCCAGCACCCTTGGCCAGGGGCGACAGCCCCAGCATTTT.

This clonotype has a count of ten or more. The chain carries TRBV3-1 and TRBJ2-1, with 7 bases aligning to TRBD1. Trimming at V came to 1 base and at J to 13 bases, leaving 10 bases not matched to a gene. Germline lookup yields CDR1 LGHDT and CDR2 YNNKEL (reference sequence). The CDR3 loop spans 14 amino acids. Written as DNA, the CDR3 is TGTGCCAGCAGCCAAGGATACACCGGGACAGTCCAGTTCTTC. Translating gives CASSQGYTGTVQFF.

The gene calls are TRBV18 and TRBJ2-1; a weak D match, TRBD2 (5 bases). Germline CDR1 KGHSH, CDR2 LQKENI. The CDR3 is 15 amino acids. The V end lost 1 base, the J end lost 12 bases, and 19 bases lay between the germline ends. The CDR3, as DNA: TGTGCCAGCTCACCACTTGACGAGCGGTCAATGGGGCAGTTCTTC. The encoded protein is CASSPLDERSMGQFF.

V and J are TRBV10-3 and TRBJ2-1; 10 nucleotides align to TRBD2. This CDR3 region has 15 residues. The V gene end was trimmed by 6 bases and the J gene end by 3 bases; junction bases not matched to a gene: 5. CDR1 and CDR2 (germline): ENHRY, SYGVKD. DNA for the CDR3: TGTGCCATCAGAGCGGGACTAGCGATCTACAATGAGCAGTTCTTC. This codes for CAIRAGLAIYNEQFF.

The genes are TRBV9 and TRBJ2-7, with 7 bases that match TRBD2. With the DNA end fitting TRBJ2-5 better, the J assignment may be wrong. CDR3 length: 13 amino acids. CDR1 is SGDLS, CDR2 YYNGEE, per germline. The DNA of the CDR3 is TGTGCCAGCAGCGTAGCTCCGGGAGGGACCCAGTACTTC. Translated, it gives CASSVAPGGTQYF.